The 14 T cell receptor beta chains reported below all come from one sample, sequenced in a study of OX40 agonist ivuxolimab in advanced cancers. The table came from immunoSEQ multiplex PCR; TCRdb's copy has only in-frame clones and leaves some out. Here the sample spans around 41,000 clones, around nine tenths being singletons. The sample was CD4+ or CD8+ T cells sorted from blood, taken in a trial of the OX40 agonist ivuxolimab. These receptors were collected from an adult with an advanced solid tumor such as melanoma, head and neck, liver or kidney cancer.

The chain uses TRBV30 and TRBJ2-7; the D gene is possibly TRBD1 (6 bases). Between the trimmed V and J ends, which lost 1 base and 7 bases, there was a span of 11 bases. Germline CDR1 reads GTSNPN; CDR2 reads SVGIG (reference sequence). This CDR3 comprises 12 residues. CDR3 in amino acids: CAWSEQGGEQYF. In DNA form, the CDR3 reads TGTGCCTGGAGTGAACAGGGCGGAGAGCAGTACTTC.

The CDR3, as DNA: TGTGCCATCAGTGAGGAGGGCGGCTCCTACGAGCAGTACTTC. Translated, it gives CAISEEGGSYEQYF. The J gene is TRBJ2-7, the V gene TRBV10-3; D is perhaps TRBD2 (5 bases). Germline V gives CDR1 ENHRY, CDR2 SYGVKD. This CDR3 is built from 14 residues. V was cut by 2 bases and J by 0 bases, with 8 bases left in between.

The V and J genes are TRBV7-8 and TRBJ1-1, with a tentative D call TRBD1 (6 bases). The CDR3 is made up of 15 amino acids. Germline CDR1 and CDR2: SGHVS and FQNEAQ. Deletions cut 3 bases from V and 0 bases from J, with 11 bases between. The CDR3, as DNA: TGTGCCAGCAGCTTGACGGGGGCTATGAACACTGAAGCTTTCTTT. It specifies CASSLTGAMNTEAFF. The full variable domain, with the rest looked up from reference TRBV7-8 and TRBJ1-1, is GAGVSQSPRYKVAKRGQDVALRCDPISGHVSLFWYQQALGQGPEFLTYFQNEAQLDKSGLPSDRFFAERPEGSVSTLKIQRTQQEDSAVYLCASSLTGAMNTEAFFGQGTRLTVV.

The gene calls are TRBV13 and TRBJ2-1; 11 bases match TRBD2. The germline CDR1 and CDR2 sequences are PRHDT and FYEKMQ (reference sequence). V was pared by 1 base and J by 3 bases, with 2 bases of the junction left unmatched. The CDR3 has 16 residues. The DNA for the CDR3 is TGTGCCAGCAGCTTAGTGGGACTAGCGGACTACAATGAGCAGTTCTTC. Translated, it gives CASSLVGLADYNEQFF.

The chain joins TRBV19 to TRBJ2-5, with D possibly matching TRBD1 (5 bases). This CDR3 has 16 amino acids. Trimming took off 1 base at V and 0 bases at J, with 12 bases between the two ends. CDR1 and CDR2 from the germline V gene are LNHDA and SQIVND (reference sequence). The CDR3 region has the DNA TGTGCCAGTAGTATAGCCTACAGGAGATACCAAGAGACCCAGTACTTC. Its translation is CASSIAYRRYQETQYF.

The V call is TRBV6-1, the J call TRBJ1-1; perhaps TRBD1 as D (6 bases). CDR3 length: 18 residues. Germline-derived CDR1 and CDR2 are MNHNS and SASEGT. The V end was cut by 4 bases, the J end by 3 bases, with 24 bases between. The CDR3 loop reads CASSARGLSKRGHTEAFF. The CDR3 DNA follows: TGTGCCAGCAGTGCCAGGGGCCTATCTAAAAGAGGCCACACTGAAGCTTTCTTT.

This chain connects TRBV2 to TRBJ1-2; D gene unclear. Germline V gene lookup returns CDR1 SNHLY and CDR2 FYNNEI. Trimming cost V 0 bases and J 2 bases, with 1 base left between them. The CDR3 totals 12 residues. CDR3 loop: CASSEANYGYTF. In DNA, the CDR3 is TGTGCCAGCAGTGAAGCCAACTATGGCTACACCTTC.

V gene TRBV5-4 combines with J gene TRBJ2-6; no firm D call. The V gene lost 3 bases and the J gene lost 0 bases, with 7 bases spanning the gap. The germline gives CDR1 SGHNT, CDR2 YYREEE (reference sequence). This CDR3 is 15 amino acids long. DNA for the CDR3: TGTGCCAGCAGCTGGGCGGTCTCTGGGGCCAACGTCCTGACTTTC. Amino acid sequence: CASSWAVSGANVLTF.

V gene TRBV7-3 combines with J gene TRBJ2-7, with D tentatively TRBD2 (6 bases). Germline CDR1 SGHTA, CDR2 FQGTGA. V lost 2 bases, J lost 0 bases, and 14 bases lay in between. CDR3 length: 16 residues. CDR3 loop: CASSLGFGRSSYEQYF. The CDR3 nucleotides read TGTGCCAGCAGCTTAGGGTTTGGGAGGAGCTCCTACGAGCAGTACTTC.

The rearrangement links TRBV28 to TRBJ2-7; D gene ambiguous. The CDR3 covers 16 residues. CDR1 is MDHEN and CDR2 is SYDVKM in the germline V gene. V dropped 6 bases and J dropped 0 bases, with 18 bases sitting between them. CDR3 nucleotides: TGTGCCAGCAGCCCCCCAGGTAGCCAGAGCTCCTACGAGCAGTACTTC. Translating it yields CASSPPGSQSSYEQYF. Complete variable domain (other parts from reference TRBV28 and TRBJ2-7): DVKVTQSSRYLVKRTGEKVFLECVQDMDHENMFWYRQDPGLGLRLIYFSYDVKMKEKGDIPEGYSVSREKKERFSLILESASTNQTSMYLCASSPPGSQSSYEQYFGPGTRLTVT.

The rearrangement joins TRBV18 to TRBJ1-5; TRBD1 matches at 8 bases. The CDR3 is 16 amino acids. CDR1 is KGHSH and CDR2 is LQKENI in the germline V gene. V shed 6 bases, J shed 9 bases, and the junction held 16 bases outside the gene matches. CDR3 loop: CASSTMDRASVLPQHF. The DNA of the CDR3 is TGTGCCAGCTCCACGATGGACAGGGCCTCAGTTTTGCCCCAGCATTTT.

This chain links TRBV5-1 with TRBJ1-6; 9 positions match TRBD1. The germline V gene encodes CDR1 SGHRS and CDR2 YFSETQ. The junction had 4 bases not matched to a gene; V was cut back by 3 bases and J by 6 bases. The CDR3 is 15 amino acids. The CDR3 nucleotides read TGCGCCAGCAGCTCCGGACAGGGGCGTAATTCACCCCTCCACTTT. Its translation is CASSSGQGRNSPLHF.

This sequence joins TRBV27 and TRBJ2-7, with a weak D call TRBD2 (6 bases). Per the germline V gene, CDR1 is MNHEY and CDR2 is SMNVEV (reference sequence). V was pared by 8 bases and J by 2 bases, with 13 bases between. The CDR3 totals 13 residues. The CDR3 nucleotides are TGTGCCAGCCGAGGAGGGCCTCCCTACGAGCAGTACTTC. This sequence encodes CASRGGPPYEQYF.

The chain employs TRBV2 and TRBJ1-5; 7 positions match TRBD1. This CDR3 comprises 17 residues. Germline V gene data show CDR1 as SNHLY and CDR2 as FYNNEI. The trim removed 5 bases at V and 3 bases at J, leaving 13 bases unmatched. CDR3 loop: CASSWGRGGSHNQPQHF. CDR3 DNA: TGTGCCAGCAGTTGGGGCAGGGGGGGGTCTCACAATCAGCCCCAGCATTTT. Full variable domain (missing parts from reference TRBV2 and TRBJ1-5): EPEVTQTPSHQVTQMGQEVILRCVPISNHLYFYWYRQILGQKVEFLVSFYNNEISEKSEIFDDQFSVERPDGSNFTLKIRSTKLEDSAMYFCASSWGRGGSHNQPQHFGDGTRLSIL.